This TCR beta chain is from a study of blood T cell repertoires in COVID-19. As for the study in general: Samples taken during acute and convalescent COVID-19 were collected in the United States, Italy and Spain. PBMCs, B-cell-depleted T cells, or T cells provided the cDNA or gDNA that made up the material.

Per the original data handling: For nucleated cells, counts were estimated from reference gene primer amplification. Here immunoSEQ multiplex PCR was the method, and the copy in TCRdb shows in-frame clones only, minus some. V and J calls and clone size are as listed in that table; D and trimming were resolved from the DNA. Among about 48,000 clones, 86% were seen once, and the ten largest hold under 3%. The CDR3 contains 14 residues. The V end lost 5 bases, the J end lost 5 bases, and 13 bases lay between the germline ends. CDR1 is SGHRS and CDR2 is YFSETQ in the germline V gene. Sequenced: peripheral blood. The chain joins TRBV5-1 to TRBJ1-4; no reliable D call. The receptor's source is a woman older than 75 with acute or convalescent COVID-19. CDR3 nucleotide sequence: TGCGCCAGCAGGGCTTTCAGCGAAAATGAAAAACTGTTTTTT. The encoded protein is CASRAFSENEKLFF.